This TCR beta chain stems from a study of blood T cell repertoires in COVID-19. Study information: The cDNA or gDNA used as material had been derived from T cells, B-cell-depleted T cells, or PBMCs.

Which cohort a participant joined came from the clinical history participants gave. Measured with immunoSEQ multiplex PCR; TCRdb has only the in-frame clones, and not every one. Of fewer than 400,000 clones in the sample, 85% were seen once. The sample holds one count of this clone. The length of the CDR3 is 15 residues. Germline V gene data show CDR1 as MDHEN and CDR2 as SYDVKM. V dropped 4 bases and J dropped 5; count of bases not matched to a gene: 9. This rearrangement joins TRBV28 to TRBJ2-7; 9 bases line up with TRBD1. The receptor was derived from a woman in her twenties or thirties who had been exposed to COVID-19. Specimen: PBMCs or T cells enriched from blood (not recorded which). The CDR3 reads CASSSSGTGLNEQYF. CDR3 nucleotides: TGTGCCAGCAGTTCCTCCGGGACAGGGCTAAACGAGCAGTACTTC.